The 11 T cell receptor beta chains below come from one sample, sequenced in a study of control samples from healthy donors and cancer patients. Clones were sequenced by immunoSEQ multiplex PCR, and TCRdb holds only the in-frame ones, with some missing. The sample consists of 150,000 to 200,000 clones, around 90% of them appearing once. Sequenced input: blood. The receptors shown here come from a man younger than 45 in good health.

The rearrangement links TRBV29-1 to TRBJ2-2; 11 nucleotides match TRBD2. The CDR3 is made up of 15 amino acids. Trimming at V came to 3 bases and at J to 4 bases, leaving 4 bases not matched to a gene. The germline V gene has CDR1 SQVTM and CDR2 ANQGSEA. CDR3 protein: CSVEFLAGGTGELFF. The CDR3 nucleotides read TGCAGCGTTGAGTTTCTAGCGGGAGGCACCGGGGAGCTGTTTTTT.

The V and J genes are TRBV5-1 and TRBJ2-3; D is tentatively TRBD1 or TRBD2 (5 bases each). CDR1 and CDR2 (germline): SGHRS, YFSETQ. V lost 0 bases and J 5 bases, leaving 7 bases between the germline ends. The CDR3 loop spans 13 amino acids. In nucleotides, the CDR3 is TGCGCCAGCAGCTTGGGGGGGTTAGATACGCAGTATTTT. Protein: CASSLGGLDTQYF.

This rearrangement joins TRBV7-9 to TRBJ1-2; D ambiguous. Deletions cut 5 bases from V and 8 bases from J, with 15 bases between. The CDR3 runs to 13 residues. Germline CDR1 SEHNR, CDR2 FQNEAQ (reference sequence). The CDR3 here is CASSHTVSHGYTF. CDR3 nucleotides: TGTGCCAGCAGCCATACAGTATCCCACGGCTACACCTTC. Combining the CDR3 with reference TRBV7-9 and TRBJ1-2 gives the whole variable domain DTGVSQNPRHKITKRGQNVTFRCDPISEHNRLYWYRQTLGQGPEFLTYFQNEAQLEKSRLLSDRFSAERPKGSFSTLEIQRTEQGDSAMYLCASSHTVSHGYTFGSGTRLTVV.

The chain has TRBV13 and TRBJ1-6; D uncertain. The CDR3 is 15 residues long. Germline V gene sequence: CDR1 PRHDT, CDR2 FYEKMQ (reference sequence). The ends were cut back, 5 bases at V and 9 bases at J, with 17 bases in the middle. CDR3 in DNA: TGTGCCAGCAGCCCAAGTGGGTTCTACGGTTCACCCCTCCACTTT. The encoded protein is CASSPSGFYGSPLHF.

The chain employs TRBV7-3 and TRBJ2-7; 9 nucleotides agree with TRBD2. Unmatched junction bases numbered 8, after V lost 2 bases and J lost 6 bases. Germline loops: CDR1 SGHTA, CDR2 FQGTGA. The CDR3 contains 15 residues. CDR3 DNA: TGTGCCAGCAGCTTACAGGAAGTAGCGGGAGTCGAGCAGTACTTC. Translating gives CASSLQEVAGVEQYF.

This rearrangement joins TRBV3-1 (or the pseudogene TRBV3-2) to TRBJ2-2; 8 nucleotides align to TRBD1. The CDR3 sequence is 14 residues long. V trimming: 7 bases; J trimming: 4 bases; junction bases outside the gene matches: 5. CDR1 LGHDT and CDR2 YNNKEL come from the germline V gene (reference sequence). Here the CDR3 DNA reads TGTGCCAGCACCAAGACAGGGGTCACCGGGGAGCTGTTTTTT. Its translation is CASTKTGVTGELFF.

The CDR3 reads CASPPGKSYNEQFF. The CDR3 nucleotides are TGCGCCAGCCCACCGGGCAAGTCCTACAATGAGCAGTTCTTC. The J gene is TRBJ2-1, the V gene TRBV10-1; the D is unclear. Trimming removed 8 bases from V and 1 base from J, with 12 bases in between. Per germline, CDR1 WNHNN and CDR2 SYGVQD (reference sequence). The CDR3 covers 14 residues.

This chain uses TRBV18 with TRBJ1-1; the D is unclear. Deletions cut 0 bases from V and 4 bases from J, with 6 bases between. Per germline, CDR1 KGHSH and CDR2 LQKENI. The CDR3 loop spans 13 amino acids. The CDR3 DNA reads TGTGCCAGCTCACCACCGGGAGTCACTGAAGCTTTCTTT. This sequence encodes CASSPPGVTEAFF.

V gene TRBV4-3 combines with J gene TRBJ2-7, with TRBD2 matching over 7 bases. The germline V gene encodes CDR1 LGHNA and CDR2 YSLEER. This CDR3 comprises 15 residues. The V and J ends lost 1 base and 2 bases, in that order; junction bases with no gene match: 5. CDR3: CASSQVASGAYEQYF. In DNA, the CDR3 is TGCGCCAGCAGCCAAGTAGCTAGCGGTGCCTACGAGCAGTACTTC.

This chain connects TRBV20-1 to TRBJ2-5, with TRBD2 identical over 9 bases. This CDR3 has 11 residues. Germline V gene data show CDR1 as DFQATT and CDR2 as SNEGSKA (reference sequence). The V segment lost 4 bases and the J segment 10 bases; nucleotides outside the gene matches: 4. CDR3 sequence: CSATSGAGQYF. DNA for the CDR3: TGCAGTGCTACTAGCGGGGCAGGCCAGTACTTC.

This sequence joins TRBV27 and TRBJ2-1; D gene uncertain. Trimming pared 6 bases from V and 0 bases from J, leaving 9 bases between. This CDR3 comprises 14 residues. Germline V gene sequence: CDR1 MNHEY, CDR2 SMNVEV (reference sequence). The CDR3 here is CASRSGSSYNEQFF. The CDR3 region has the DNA TGTGCCAGCAGGTCGGGTAGCTCCTACAATGAGCAGTTCTTC.